Below, 12 T cell receptor beta chains from the same sample are listed, as sequenced in a study of blood T cell repertoires in COVID-19. Produced via immunoSEQ multiplex PCR; TCRdb's table is partial and in-frame only. This sample has under 250,000 clones, with approximately 86% found just once. The sample comprised PBMCs or T cells enriched from blood (not recorded which). The receptors were sampled from a woman aged 30 to 39 with acute COVID-19.

The table lists this clone with a count of one. The chain links TRBV11-2 to TRBJ1-3; 10 bases line up with TRBD1. The germline gives CDR1 SGHAT, CDR2 FQNNGV. The CDR3 spans 16 residues. The ends lost 4 bases at V and 0 bases at J; junction bases unmatched: 3. The CDR3 DNA reads TGTGCCAGCAGCTGGCGGGACAGGGGCTCTGGAAACACCATATATTTT. Its protein product is CASSWRDRGSGNTIYF.

The V call is TRBV11-2, the J call TRBJ1-1; the D is unclear. The V gene lost 1 base and the J gene lost 2 bases, with 5 bases spanning the gap. The CDR3 covers 13 residues. The germline gives CDR1 SGHAT, CDR2 FQNNGV. The CDR3 DNA reads TGTGCCAGCAGCTTAGCCCCAAACACTGAAGCTTTCTTT. Encoded protein: CASSLAPNTEAFF.

The gene calls are TRBV5-1 and TRBJ1-3; possible D gene TRBD1, 5 bases. Germline-derived CDR1 and CDR2 are SGHRS and YFSETQ. Trimming took off 0 bases at V and 8 bases at J, with 12 bases between the two ends. The CDR3 contains 14 residues. CDR3 loop: CASSLAQGFDTIYF. Here the CDR3 DNA reads TGCGCCAGCAGCTTGGCCCAGGGTTTTGACACCATATATTTT.

This chain uses TRBV4-1 with TRBJ2-7; the D gene is possibly TRBD1 (6 bases). V was clipped by 4 bases and J by 2 bases, with 12 bases between them. Germline V gene lookup returns CDR1 MGHRA and CDR2 YSYEKL. The CDR3 consists of 14 residues. The CDR3 is CASSRTVTAYEQYF. In nucleotides, the CDR3 is TGCGCCAGCAGCCGGACAGTTACAGCCTACGAGCAGTACTTC.

This clone was observed a single time. The gene calls are TRBV4-3 and TRBJ2-3, with D unresolved. CDR3 size: 16 residues. V lost 0 bases and J 0 bases, leaving 10 bases between the germline ends. Germline assignment: CDR1 LGHNA and CDR2 YSLEER. CDR3: CASSQESSVSTDTQYF. CDR3 bases: TGCGCCAGCAGCCAAGAATCCAGCGTAAGCACAGATACGCAGTATTTT.

V usage is TRBV10-3 and J usage is TRBJ2-2, with 7 bases that match TRBD1. The germline gives CDR1 ENHRY, CDR2 SYGVKD. The CDR3 loop spans 15 amino acids. Trimming removed 4 bases from V and 0 bases from J; junction bases left unmatched: 2. Written as DNA, the CDR3 is TGTGCCATCAGTGGAGGGACAGCGAACACCGGGGAGCTGTTTTTT. Amino acid sequence: CAISGGTANTGELFF.

The V and J genes are TRBV29-1 and TRBJ1-2; 10 nucleotides align to TRBD1. The V gene end was trimmed by 6 bases and the J gene end by 8 bases; junction bases not matched to a gene: 12. The germline gives CDR1 SQVTM, CDR2 ANQGSEA. The CDR3 loop spans 14 amino acids. The CDR3 sequence: CSVTGTGVSSGYTF. In DNA form, the CDR3 reads TGCAGCGTGACCGGGACAGGGGTATCATCCGGCTACACCTTC.

V usage is TRBV25-1 and J usage is TRBJ1-2; D may be TRBD1 (6 bases). CDR3 length equals 17 residues. CDR1 is MGHDK, CDR2 SYGVNS, per germline. Trimming pared 4 bases from V and 0 bases from J, leaving 18 bases between. Written as DNA, the CDR3 is TGTGCCAGCAGTGGCCCCTCGACAGGAATAGCTAACTATGGCTACACCTTC. Its protein product is CASSGPSTGIANYGYTF.

The chain uses TRBV7-9 and TRBJ2-1; 9 bases map to TRBD1. The CDR3 is made up of 14 amino acids. The J segment lost 9 bases and the V segment lost 3 bases, leaving 6 bases of the junction unmatched. Germline V lookup: CDR1 SEHNR, CDR2 FQNEAQ (reference sequence). The CDR3 sequence: CASSFGQGFGEQFF. The CDR3 DNA reads TGTGCCAGCAGCTTCGGACAGGGGTTCGGTGAGCAGTTCTTC.

This chain joins TRBV5-1 and TRBJ1-4, with D hard to call. Trimming took off 0 bases at V and 7 bases at J, with 16 bases between the two ends. Germline-derived CDR1 and CDR2 are SGHRS and YFSETQ. CDR3 length: 16 amino acids. The CDR3 sequence: CASSLDSLQRGEKLFF. The CDR3 nucleotides are TGCGCCAGCAGCTTGGATTCCCTTCAACGAGGTGAAAAACTGTTTTTT.

The chain couples TRBV11-3 to TRBJ2-7; no reliable D call. With 5 bases removed from V and 1 base from J, the gap between germline ends came to 12 bases. CDR3 length equals 14 residues. Germline V gene data show CDR1 as SGHNT and CDR2 as YENEEA. This CDR3 is CASSPNSLSYEQYF. DNA for the CDR3: TGTGCCAGCAGCCCGAACTCCTTATCCTACGAGCAGTACTTC.

The chain links TRBV7-2 to TRBJ2-2; maybe TRBD2 (6 bases). V dropped 5 bases and J dropped 8 bases, with 15 bases sitting between them. The CDR3 loop spans 14 amino acids. CDR1 SGHTA and CDR2 FQGNSA come from the germline V gene. CDR3 residues: CASSGRSGWGELFF. For the CDR3, the DNA is TGTGCCAGCAGCGGACGTAGCGGCTGGGGGGAGCTGTTTTTT. The entire variable domain, with the rest obtained from reference TRBV7-2 and TRBJ2-2, is as follows: GAGVSQSPSNKVTEKGKDVELRCDPISGHTALYWYRQSLGQGLEFLIYFQGNSAPDKSGLPSDRFSAERTGGSVSTLTIQRTQQEDSAVYLCASSGRSGWGELFFGEGSRLTVL.